Each of the 23 T cell receptor beta chains below was sequenced from the same sample in a study of Tregs in tolerant kidney transplant recipients. Measured with immunoSEQ multiplex PCR; TCRdb has only the in-frame clones, and not every one. The table lists roughly 48,000 clones. The sequenced sample was CD4+ T cells from blood, obtained before the transplant. These receptors were obtained from a human donor who received a combined kidney and bone marrow transplant.

Remarks on this clone: The read halts 3 residues ahead of the CDR3 end, with the missing end drawn from the germline J gene. V gene TRBV5-1 combines with J gene TRBJ2-7; no reliable D call. CDR1 and CDR2 (germline): SGHRS, YFSETQ. Between the trimmed V and J ends, which lost 1 base and 3 bases, there was a span of 8 bases. The CDR3 is 13 amino acids. The part of the CDR3 DNA that was read is TGCGCCAGCAGCTTGAGTCTAAACTACGAG. Amino acids: CASSLSLNYE. In full, the CDR3 reads CASSLSLNYEQYF.

The CDR3 is CASSLEGYEQYF. Partial CDR3 DNA: TGCGCCAGCAGCTTGGAGGGTTACGAG. This sequence joins TRBV5-1 and TRBJ2-7; D remains unclear. The read terminates 3 residues before the CDR3 end, so the remaining end is supplied by the germline J gene. From germline, CDR1 is SGHRS and CDR2 YFSETQ. CDR3 length: 12 residues. Trimming stripped 0 bases from V and 4 bases from J, with 5 bases between.

For this clone: The CDR3 end is not reached by the read, which stops 3 residues before it; the germline J gene fills it in. The chain recombines TRBV29-1 with TRBJ2-7, with TRBD1 matching over 7 bases. The V gene's germline CDR1 is SQVTM and CDR2 ANQGSEA. V was clipped by 3 bases and J by 1 base; unmatched bases: 6. This CDR3 comprises 14 residues. The DNA read from the CDR3 is TGCAGCGTTGACAGGGACAGCGCTTCCTACGAG. This sequence encodes CSVDRDSASYE. The full CDR3 reads CSVDRDSASYEQYF.

As for this clone: The read comes to an end 3 residues before the CDR3 does, leaving the germline J gene to fill in the end. The chain recombines TRBV19 with TRBJ2-7; 12 bases are shared with TRBD2. Looked up from germline, CDR1 is LNHDA and CDR2 is SQIVND (reference sequence). The CDR3 runs to 15 residues. V lost 5 bases and J lost 4; bases outside the gene matches: 6. The CDR3 loop reads CASSETSGSTYEQYF. The covered CDR3 bases are TGTGCCAGTAGTGAGACTAGCGGGAGTACTTACGAG.

Note on this clone: The CDR3 is cut off 3 residues early in the read; its end comes from the germline J gene. The chain combines TRBV12-3 or TRBV12-4 with TRBJ1-1, with a possible D match to TRBD1 (5 bases). The CDR3 contains 13 residues. With 5 bases removed from V and 5 bases from J, the gap between germline ends came to 12 bases. The chain's CDR3 is CASSRAQGTEAFF. The DNA read from the CDR3 is TGTGCCAGCAGTCGGGCCCAGGGAACTGAA.

A remark on this clone: The junction departs from germline at one end; a sequencing error may be responsible. Coverage ceases 3 residues before the CDR3 finishes, and the germline J gene fills in the end. This chain uses TRBV5-1 with TRBJ2-3; 7 nucleotides align to TRBD1. The germline V gene has CDR1 SGHRS and CDR2 YFSETQ. CDR3 length: 14 residues. CDR3 DNA, as far as it was read: TGCGCCAGCAGTTTGGGACAGACCACAGATACG. It yields the protein CASSLGQTTDT. The CDR3 as a whole reads CASSLGQTTDTQYF.

CDR3 amino acids: CSARDALRGENQPQHF. CDR3 DNA (partial): TGCAGTGCTAGAGATGCTTTAAGGGGCGAAAATCAGCCC. The V call is TRBV20-1, the J call TRBJ1-5; D perhaps matches TRBD1 (5 bases). The read ends 3 residues early relative to the CDR3; the germline J gene fills the gap. CDR1 and CDR2 from the germline V gene are DFQATT and SNEGSKA (reference sequence). This CDR3 has 16 residues. V dropped 0 bases and J dropped 4 bases, with 16 bases sitting between them.

To note about this clone: The read comes to an end 3 residues before the CDR3 does, leaving the germline J gene to fill in the end. The chain joins TRBV5-6 to TRBJ2-7; D not certain. CDR1 and CDR2 (germline): SGHDT, YYEEEE. The CDR3 loop spans 14 amino acids. Between the trimmed V and J ends, which lost 2 bases and 3 bases, there was a span of 12 bases. The part of the CDR3 DNA that was read is TGTGCCAGCAGCTTAACTTCCGGGTTCTACGAG. Protein: CASSLTSGFYE. The complete CDR3 sequence is CASSLTSGFYEQYF.

As concerns this clone: The read is 3 residues too short to cover the CDR3 end, so that end is filled in from the germline J gene. The chain uses TRBV15 and TRBJ2-7; 8 bases agree with TRBD2. This CDR3 has 14 residues. CDR1 and CDR2 from the germline V gene are LNHNV and YYDKDF (reference sequence). Trimming at V came to 0 bases and at J to 6 bases, leaving 4 bases not matched to a gene. CDR3 loop: CATSRDGRGGEQYF. The DNA read from the CDR3 is TGTGCCACCAGCAGAGACGGGAGGGGTGGCGAG.

Concerning this clone: The CDR3 goes on 3 residues after the read ends, and that part is filled in from the germline J gene. This chain connects TRBV19 to TRBJ2-7; D possibly corresponds to TRBD2 (6 bases). Between the trimmed V and J ends, which lost 5 bases and 2 bases, there was a span of 10 bases. Looked up from germline, CDR1 is LNHDA and CDR2 is SQIVND (reference sequence). The CDR3 contains 13 residues. The covered CDR3 bases are TGTGCCAGTAGTCGCGGGGCCCCCTACGAG. Encoded protein: CASSRGAPYE. The entire CDR3 protein is CASSRGAPYEQYF.

Regarding this clone: Sequencing ends 3 residues short of the CDR3 end; the germline J gene provides the rest. This sequence joins TRBV7-2 and TRBJ1-2; 8 bases align to TRBD1. Trimming cost V 5 bases and J 4 bases; bases outside gene matches: 6. From germline, CDR1 is SGHTA and CDR2 FQGNSA. The CDR3 runs to 14 residues. The CDR3 loop reads CASSPGQGPYGYTF. The CDR3 DNA, read in part, is TGTGCCAGCAGCCCCGGACAGGGACCCTATGGC.

With regard to this clone: The CDR3 goes on 3 residues after the read ends, and that part is filled in from the germline J gene. The chain employs TRBV2 and TRBJ2-1, with 8 bases identical to TRBD1. The CDR3 is made up of 14 amino acids. The V gene's germline CDR1 is SNHLY and CDR2 FYNNEI. Trimming took 4 bases from V and 4 from J; bases not matched to a gene: 3. Partial CDR3 DNA: TGTGCCAGCAGTGCAGGGGGCAGTTACAATGAG. This translates into CASSAGGSYNE. The entire CDR3 sequence reads CASSAGGSYNEQFF. Based on the CDR3 plus reference TRBV2 and TRBJ2-1, the full variable domain is EPEVTQTPSHQVTQMGQEVILRCVPISNHLYFYWYRQILGQKVEFLVSFYNNEISEKSEIFDDQFSVERPDGSNFTLKIRSTKLEDSAMYFCASSAGGSYNEQFFGPGTRLTVL.

Details on this clone: The read terminates 3 residues before the CDR3 end, so the remaining end is supplied by the germline J gene. This chain links TRBV7-6 with TRBJ2-1; TRBD2 matches 8 bases. The CDR3 is 18 residues long. Germline CDR1 SGHVS, CDR2 FNYEAQ. Unmatched junction bases numbered 12, after V lost 1 base and J lost 4 bases. CDR3 loop: CASSLEDPRTSSYNEQFF. CDR3 DNA (partial): TGTGCCAGCAGCTTAGAGGATCCAAGGACTAGCAGTTACAATGAG.

Concerning this clone itself: Read coverage stops 3 residues before the CDR3 terminus; the germline J gene supplies the remainder. The gene calls are TRBV30 and TRBJ1-3; 7 nucleotides agree with TRBD1. The ends lost 4 bases at V and 0 bases at J; junction bases unmatched: 6. CDR3 length equals 15 residues. CDR1 and CDR2 (germline): GTSNPN, SVGIG (reference sequence). The part of the CDR3 DNA that was read is TGTGCCTGGATAGGGGGCCTGGGCTCTGGAAACACC. The encoded protein is CAWIGGLGSGNT. The whole CDR3 sequence is CAWIGGLGSGNTIYF.

Worth noting for this clone: Sequencing ends 3 residues short of the CDR3 end; the germline J gene provides the rest. The chain uses TRBV7-2 and TRBJ2-1, with TRBD2 matching 15 bases. After removal of 5 bases from V and 9 bases from J, the junction contained 5 bases not matched to a gene. Germline loops: CDR1 SGHTA, CDR2 FQGNSA. The CDR3 extends over 15 amino acids. The CDR3 bases that were read are TGTGCCAGCAGCCCGGGACTAGCGGGAGGACGTGAG. It encodes CASSPGLAGGRE. The whole CDR3 sequence reads CASSPGLAGGREQFF.

As to this clone: The DNA ends 3 residues before the CDR3 does, and the rest of the CDR3 is filled in from the germline J gene. The chain joins TRBV30 to TRBJ1-2; D perhaps matches TRBD1 (5 bases). This CDR3 contains 12 residues. Germline loops: CDR1 GTSNPN, CDR2 SVGIG (reference sequence). Incomplete CDR3 DNA: TGTGCCTGGGCGGGGGAGGGCAGCGGC. Translated, it gives CAWAGEGSG. In full, the CDR3 reads CAWAGEGSGYTF.

On this clone: The read is 3 residues too short to cover the CDR3 end, so that end is filled in from the germline J gene. The chain couples TRBV7-6 to TRBJ1-5; D is ambiguous. Deletions cut 0 bases from V and 6 bases from J, with 6 bases between. The CDR3 covers 13 residues. Germline V gene data show CDR1 as SGHVS and CDR2 as FNYEAQ. This CDR3 reads CASSLAPGQPQHF. The part of the CDR3 DNA that was read is TGTGCCAGCAGCTTAGCGCCGGGTCAGCCC.

Worth noting for this clone: The sequence runs out 3 residues before the end of the CDR3; the remainder is reconstructed from the germline J gene. The chain links TRBV19 to TRBJ2-3, with 11 bases lining up with TRBD2. From germline, CDR1 is LNHDA and CDR2 SQIVND (reference sequence). The length of the CDR3 is 16 residues. J was trimmed by 0 bases and V by 3 bases; bases with no gene match: 2. This CDR3 is CASSMIAGGSTDTQYF. The CDR3 DNA, read in part, is TGTGCCAGTAGTATGATAGCGGGAGGGAGCACAGATACG. Looking up the rest from reference TRBV19 and TRBJ2-3 gives the full variable domain: DGGITQSPKYLFRKEGQNVTLSCEQNLNHDAMYWYRQDPGQGLRLIYYSQIVNDFQKGDIAEGYSVSREKKESFPLTVTSAQKNPTAFYLCASSMIAGGSTDTQYFGPGTRLTVL.

For this clone: The read ends 3 residues before the CDR3 terminus; that terminus is restored from the germline J gene. The gene calls are TRBV20-1 and TRBJ1-5; no reliable D call. CDR3 length equals 16 residues. From germline, CDR1 is DFQATT and CDR2 SNEGSKA (reference sequence). The V gene lost 0 bases and the J gene lost 0 bases, with 12 bases spanning the gap. Incomplete CDR3 DNA: TGCAGTGCTAGAGATGATGGTGACTATAGCAATCAGCCC. This translates into CSARDDGDYSNQP. The CDR3 reads in full as CSARDDGDYSNQPQHF.

On this clone: The read falls 3 residues short of the CDR3 end, and the missing part is taken from the germline J gene. The chain recombines TRBV7-3 with TRBJ2-7; D is perhaps TRBD2 (6 bases). In germline, CDR1 is SGHTA, CDR2 FQGTGA. This CDR3 has 14 amino acids. V was pared by 2 bases and J by 4 bases, with 12 bases between. CDR3 residues: CASSLGPAGYEQYF. The part of the CDR3 DNA that was read is TGTGCCAGCAGCTTAGGGCCGGCGGGGTACGAG.

A word on this clone: The CDR3 goes on 3 residues after the read ends, and that part is filled in from the germline J gene. The chain joins TRBV18 to TRBJ2-7; 8 bases line up with TRBD1. Germline V lookup: CDR1 KGHSH, CDR2 LQKENI. This CDR3 has 14 amino acids. V lost 2 bases to trimming and J lost 5 bases; unmatched junction nucleotides: 5. The CDR3 is CASSPGQGRNEQYF. The part of the CDR3 DNA that was read is TGTGCCAGCTCACCAGGACAGGGACGCAACGAG.

In the case of this clone: The read stops 3 residues short of the end of the CDR3; the missing end is completed from the germline J gene. The chain uses TRBV5-6 and TRBJ1-2; TRBD1 might be the D (5 bases). Germline assignment: CDR1 SGHDT and CDR2 YYEEEE. The CDR3 is 14 residues long. Trimming took 4 bases from V and 4 from J, leaving 14 bases between them. CDR3 DNA, as far as it was read: TGTGCCAGCAGCCCCGACAGAGTAGTCTATGGC. It yields the protein CASSPDRVVYG. The whole CDR3 region reads CASSPDRVVYGYTF.

Remarks on this clone: The read halts 3 residues ahead of the CDR3 end, with the missing end drawn from the germline J gene. The chain recombines TRBV5-4 with TRBJ2-2, with TRBD2 matching over 8 bases. V was pared by 5 bases and J by 5 bases, with 2 bases of the junction left unmatched. This CDR3 is built from 13 residues. Germline assignment: CDR1 SGHNT and CDR2 YYREEE (reference sequence). CDR3 protein: CASRRGDTGELFF. CDR3 DNA (partial): TGTGCCAGCAGGCGGGGGGATACCGGGGAG.